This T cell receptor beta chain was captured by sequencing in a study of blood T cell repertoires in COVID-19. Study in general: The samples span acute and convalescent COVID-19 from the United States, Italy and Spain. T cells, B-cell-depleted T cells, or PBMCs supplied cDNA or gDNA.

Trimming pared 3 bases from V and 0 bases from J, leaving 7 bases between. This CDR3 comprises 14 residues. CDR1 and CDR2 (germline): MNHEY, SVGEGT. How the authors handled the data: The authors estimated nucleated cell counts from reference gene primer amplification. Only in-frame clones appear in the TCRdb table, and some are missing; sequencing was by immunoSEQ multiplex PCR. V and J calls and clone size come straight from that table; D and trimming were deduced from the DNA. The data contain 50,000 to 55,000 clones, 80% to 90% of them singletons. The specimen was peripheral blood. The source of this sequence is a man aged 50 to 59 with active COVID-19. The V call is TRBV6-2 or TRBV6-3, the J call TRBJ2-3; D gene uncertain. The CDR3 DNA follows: TGTGCCAGCAGTTATACGACAAGCACAGATACGCAGTATTTT. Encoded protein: CASSYTTSTDTQYF.